This entry lists 10 T cell receptor beta chains sequenced from one sample in a study of blood T cell repertoires in COVID-19 (dated by TCRdb to about 2020). Library preparation was by the immunoSEQ multiplex PCR assay. In its TCRdb copy, this immuneACCESS table keeps in-frame sequences only and misses some clones. Where compared with another copy, unresolved V genes explain less than half of these, and the others have no known cause. The sample yields 250,000 or so clones; roughly 89% were counted once. The ten largest clones add up to 4% to 5% of the sample. The material sequenced was peripheral blood. All receptors come from a woman in her thirties or forties who had recovered from COVID-19.

This clone was detected once. V usage is TRBV9 and J usage is TRBJ1-5; D is uncertain. The CDR3 contains 14 residues. V shed 0 bases and J shed 7 bases, with 11 bases lying between them. Germline CDR1 and CDR2: SGDLS and YYNGEE. This chain's CDR3 is CASSVGSGLQPQHF. For the CDR3, the DNA is TGTGCCAGCAGCGTAGGGTCTGGGCTGCAGCCCCAGCATTTT.

This clone was detected only once. The V and J genes are TRBV9 and TRBJ2-2; 8 bases align to TRBD1. Germline V lookup: CDR1 SGDLS, CDR2 YYNGEE. The CDR3 contains 17 residues. The ends lost 1 base at V and 2 bases at J; junction bases unmatched: 7. In DNA form, the CDR3 reads TGTGCCAGCAGCGTAAATCGGGCAGGGGGCAACACCGGGGAGCTGTTTTTT. Translation: CASSVNRAGGNTGELFF.

The J gene is TRBJ2-3, the V gene TRBV11-1; tentatively, D is TRBD2 (7 bases). With 0 bases removed from V and 4 bases from J, the gap between germline ends came to 14 bases. Germline assignment: CDR1 SGHAT and CDR2 FQDESV (reference sequence). This CDR3 region has 16 residues. The CDR3 loop is CASSLAGGRLADTQYF. The CDR3 DNA follows: TGTGCCAGCAGCTTAGCGGGGGGGCGTTTGGCAGATACGCAGTATTTT.

DNA of the CDR3: TGTGCCAGTAGCCCCTCCCTCCCGGAGGTCACTGGGGCCAACGTCCTGACTTTC. Translating it yields CASSPSLPEVTGANVLTF. This chain links TRBV19 with TRBJ2-6, with D possibly TRBD2 on 5 matching bases. Germline CDR1 reads LNHDA; CDR2 reads SQIVND (reference sequence). This CDR3 has 18 amino acids. V gave up 6 bases and J gave up 2 bases, with 20 bases separating them.

This chain links TRBV6-2 or TRBV6-3 with TRBJ1-2; D possibly corresponds to TRBD1 (6 bases). With 2 bases removed from V and 6 bases from J, the gap between germline ends came to 10 bases. This CDR3 contains 13 residues. Germline V gene data show CDR1 as MNHEY and CDR2 as SVGEGT. The CDR3 coding sequence is TGTGCCAGCAGTTACGGCAGGGGCGATGGCTACACCTTC. Translating gives CASSYGRGDGYTF.

This clone has just one count. The V call is TRBV9, the J call TRBJ2-3; D is undetermined. V lost 0 bases and J 6 bases, leaving 17 bases between the germline ends. Germline V gives CDR1 SGDLS, CDR2 YYNGEE. The length of the CDR3 is 16 residues. The CDR3 DNA is TGTGCCAGCAGCGTAGGGCGGAACCCAAGCCCGGATACGCAGTATTTT. Translation: CASSVGRNPSPDTQYF.

The chain combines TRBV5-6 with TRBJ2-3, with 8 bases identical to TRBD1. Germline CDR1 and CDR2: SGHDT and YYEEEE. V shed 2 bases, J shed 3 bases, and the junction held 5 bases outside the gene matches. This CDR3 has 15 amino acids. The CDR3 loop reads CASSFTGGSTDTQYF. CDR3 bases: TGTGCCAGCAGCTTCACAGGGGGAAGTACAGATACGCAGTATTTT.

The V and J genes are TRBV6-5 and TRBJ2-3; 7 nucleotides line up with TRBD1. Germline V lookup: CDR1 MNHEY, CDR2 SVGAGI. V gave up 6 bases and J gave up 5 bases; unmatched junction bases: 8. This CDR3 is 14 amino acids long. The CDR3 DNA reads TGTGCCAGCAGATGGACAGGCGAGCAAGATACGCAGTATTTT. Amino acid sequence: CASRWTGEQDTQYF.

The J gene is TRBJ2-3, the V gene TRBV9; 10 bases fit TRBD2. Germline V gene lookup returns CDR1 SGDLS and CDR2 YYNGEE. The trim removed 5 bases at V and 5 bases at J, leaving 5 bases unmatched. This CDR3 contains 14 residues. In DNA form, the CDR3 reads TGTGCCAGCAGTCGGAGCGGGAGGGAAGATACGCAGTATTTT. Its translation: CASSRSGREDTQYF. Variable domain in full (rest from reference TRBV9 and TRBJ2-3): DSGVTQTPKHLITATGQRVTLRCSPRSGDLSVYWYQQSLDQGLQFLIQYYNGEERAKGNILERFSAQQFPDLHSELNLSSLELGDSALYFCASSRSGREDTQYFGPGTRLTVL.

The chain uses TRBV13 and TRBJ2-5; the D is unclear. The CDR3 totals 12 residues. V lost 4 bases to trimming and J lost 5 bases, with 8 bases between them. Germline-derived CDR1 and CDR2 are PRHDT and FYEKMQ (reference sequence). Here the CDR3 reads CASSYNWETQYF. The CDR3 bases are TGTGCCAGCAGCTACAATTGGGAGACCCAGTACTTC.